This T cell receptor (beta chain) derives from a study of response to subunit inactivated influenza vaccine. Study-level results: Authors proposed each seasonal influenza vaccination draws in few new T cells.

The V end was cut by 6 bases, the J end by 3 bases, with 15 bases between. CDR3 length: 14 residues. The germline V gene encodes CDR1 DFQATT and CDR2 SNEGSKA (reference sequence). TCRdb processed the RT-PCR reads anew with MiXCR; each CDR3 protein has one entry. The sample holds under 800,000 distinct CDR3 sequences, about 15% seen once. Turning to this clonotype: Antigen unknown.

The V and J genes are TRBV20-1 and TRBJ2-1; possible D gene TRBD2, 7 bases. The input for sequencing was PBMCs from blood, taken 14 to 15 days before vaccination. The clonotype was recovered from a man between 50 and 59 years old who received an inactivated influenza vaccine. In DNA form, the CDR3 reads TGCAGTGCATGGGGGGGCAAATTCTACAATGAGCAGTTCTTC. It codes for CSAWGGKFYNEQFF.